Below are 4 T cell receptor beta chains sequenced from a single sample in a study of PD-L1 blockade in urothelial cancer. Data came from immunoSEQ multiplex PCR; TCRdb stores just in-frame clones and leaves some out. The repertoire has under 130,000 clones, around 85% of them found once; the top ten carry more than 2%. The material sequenced was PBMCs, taken around atezolizumab (anti-PD-L1) treatment. The receptors stem from a man aged 50-60 years with urothelial cancer.

The chain couples TRBV7-8 to TRBJ1-2, with D possibly matching TRBD1 (5 bases). The length of the CDR3 is 17 residues. Per germline, CDR1 SGHVS and CDR2 FQNEAQ. Trimming removed 3 bases from V and 3 bases from J, with 20 bases in between. The chain's CDR3 is CASSLEGSWARDYGYTF. CDR3 DNA sequence: TGTGCCAGCAGCTTGGAGGGGAGCTGGGCGCGGGACTATGGCTACACCTTC.

The rearrangement uses TRBV10-3 and TRBJ2-7, with 11 bases lining up with TRBD1. The CDR3 loop spans 14 amino acids. J gave up 3 bases and V 4 bases, and 2 bases lay outside the gene matches. Germline V gene data show CDR1 as ENHRY and CDR2 as SYGVKD. Here the CDR3 DNA reads TGTGCCATCAGTGGCGGGACAGGGGGCTACGAGCAGTACTTC. This sequence encodes CAISGGTGGYEQYF.

The V call is TRBV18, the J call TRBJ1-6; 7 nucleotides agree with TRBD1. After removal of 6 bases from V and 7 bases from J, the junction contained 3 bases not matched to a gene. The germline V gene encodes CDR1 KGHSH and CDR2 LQKENI. CDR3 length equals 13 residues. The chain's CDR3 is CASSWDSNSPLHF. Written as DNA, the CDR3 is TGTGCCAGCTCTTGGGACAGCAATTCACCCCTCCACTTT.

The chain joins TRBV30 to TRBJ1-5; D is unclear. The CDR3 totals 13 residues. Trimming left V 2 bases short and J 5 bases short, with 10 bases between. Looked up from germline, CDR1 is GTSNPN and CDR2 is SVGIG (reference sequence). The CDR3: CAWSMAGDQPQHF. The CDR3 DNA is TGTGCCTGGAGTATGGCAGGTGATCAGCCCCAGCATTTT.